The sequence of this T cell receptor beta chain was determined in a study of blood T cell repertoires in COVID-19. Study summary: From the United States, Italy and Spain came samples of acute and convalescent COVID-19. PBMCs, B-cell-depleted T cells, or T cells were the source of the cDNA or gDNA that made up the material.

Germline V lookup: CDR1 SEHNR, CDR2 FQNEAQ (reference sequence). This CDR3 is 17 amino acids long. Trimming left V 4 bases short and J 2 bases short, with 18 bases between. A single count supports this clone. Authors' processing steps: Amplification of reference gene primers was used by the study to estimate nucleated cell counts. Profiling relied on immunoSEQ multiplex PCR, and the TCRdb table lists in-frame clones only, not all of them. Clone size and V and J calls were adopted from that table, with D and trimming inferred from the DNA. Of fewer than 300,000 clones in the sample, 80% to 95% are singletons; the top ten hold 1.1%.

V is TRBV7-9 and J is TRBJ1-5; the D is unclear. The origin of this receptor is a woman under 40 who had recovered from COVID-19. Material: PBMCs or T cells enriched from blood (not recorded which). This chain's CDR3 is CASSSAARAAGNQPQHF. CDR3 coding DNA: TGTGCCAGCAGCTCCGCTGCGCGGGCTGCGGGCAATCAGCCCCAGCATTTT.